The 29 T cell receptor beta chains in this list originate from one sample, sequenced in a study of T-cell memory formation after mild COVID-19. TCRdb fed the 5' RACE reads into MiXCR, producing one record per CDR3 protein. This table holds roughly 170,000 distinct CDR3 sequences, roughly 23% found once. Sequencing was done on a sample of PBMCs or a T cell subset sorted from them (not recorded which). The receptor set was obtained from an adult woman who had mild COVID-19 (a few samples of this study predate the infection). Cell type and time point are not known.

The V gene is TRBV20-1, the J gene TRBJ2-3; D unresolved. Deletions cut 3 bases from V and 4 bases from J, with 17 bases between. The germline V gene has CDR1 DFQATT and CDR2 SNEGSKA (reference sequence). This CDR3 region has 15 residues. In nucleotides, the CDR3 is TGCAGTGCTAGGCCCCACGACCGTGGGGCAGATACGCAGTATTTT. Translation: CSARPHDRGADTQYF.

The chain joins TRBV20-1 to TRBJ2-1, with 9 bases lining up with TRBD2. This CDR3 contains 15 residues. V was pared by 5 bases and J by 5 bases, with 10 bases of the junction left unmatched. From germline, CDR1 is DFQATT and CDR2 SNEGSKA (reference sequence). The CDR3 loop is CSAPDIAGVDNEQFF. As DNA, the CDR3 is TGCAGTGCTCCCGATATAGCGGGAGTGGACAATGAGCAGTTCTTC.

The J gene is TRBJ2-7, the V gene TRBV2; the D gene is possibly TRBD2 (6 bases). The CDR3 loop spans 15 amino acids. Looked up from germline, CDR1 is SNHLY and CDR2 is FYNNEI. V was trimmed by 7 bases and J by 0 bases, leaving 16 bases between them. CDR3 DNA sequence: TGTGCCAGCACCGCGGGACGGAAGTCCTCCTACGAGCAGTACTTC. It is translated as CASTAGRKSSYEQYF.

There are a few counts of this clonotype. The rearrangement uses TRBV27 and TRBJ2-1; 10 nucleotides line up with TRBD1. J lost 5 bases, V lost 4 bases, and 8 bases had no gene match. Germline V gives CDR1 MNHEY, CDR2 SMNVEV (reference sequence). This CDR3 is 16 amino acids long. In DNA form, the CDR3 reads TGTGCCAGCAGTTCTGTTTGGACAGGGGGAAACAATGAGCAGTTCTTC. Amino acid sequence: CASSSVWTGGNNEQFF.

V usage is TRBV20-1 and J usage is TRBJ2-5; D unresolved. Germline V gene lookup returns CDR1 DFQATT and CDR2 SNEGSKA (reference sequence). The CDR3 contains 11 residues. The germline V and J ends were trimmed by 6 bases and 5 bases, with 10 bases remaining between them. CDR3 amino acids: CSAPFRETQYF. CDR3 DNA sequence: TGCAGTGCCCCCTTTAGGGAGACCCAGTACTTC.

The chain uses TRBV9 and TRBJ1-2, with D maybe TRBD1 (6 bases). This CDR3 has 14 residues. Germline V CDR1 and CDR2: SGDLS, YYNGEE. The germline V and J ends were trimmed by 0 bases and 4 bases, with 10 bases remaining between them. The DNA of the CDR3 is TGTGCCAGCAGCGTAGGGGACAATGTCTATGGCTACACCTTC. Protein product: CASSVGDNVYGYTF.

This clonotype turned up a few times. This chain joins TRBV6-5 and TRBJ2-1, with 7 bases lining up with TRBD2. Germline CDR1 is MNHEY and CDR2 is SVGAGI. Germline trimming cut 6 bases from V and 2 bases from J; bases unmatched to any gene: 7. The CDR3 is 15 residues long. CDR3 DNA: TGTGCCAGCAGACCCCTTGCGGGAGCCTACAATGAGCAGTTCTTC. Residues: CASRPLAGAYNEQFF.

This clonotype was seen a few times. This chain joins TRBV23-1 and TRBJ1-5; possibly TRBD1 for D (5 bases). TRBV23-1 is annotated as an ORF whose role is uncertain. This CDR3 spans 16 amino acids. Trimming left V 7 bases short and J 2 bases short, with 18 bases between. This CDR3 reads CASTIGQGGCNQPQHF. CDR3 DNA sequence: TGCGCCAGCACGATTGGGCAGGGAGGATGCAATCAGCCCCAGCATTTT.

The chain recombines TRBV5-1 with TRBJ1-2; D may be TRBD1 (5 bases). The ends were cut back, 2 bases at V and 2 bases at J, with 10 bases in the middle. CDR1 and CDR2 from the germline V gene are SGHRS and YFSETQ. CDR3 length equals 14 residues. The CDR3 reads CASSFTGLNYGYTF. For the CDR3, the DNA is TGCGCCAGCAGCTTTACAGGCCTAAACTATGGCTACACCTTC.

This clonotype has only a few counts. This chain joins TRBV12-3 or TRBV12-4 and TRBJ1-2; D is unresolved. The CDR3 runs 13 residues. The V end was cut by 0 bases, the J end by 4 bases, with 6 bases between. CDR3 in amino acids: CASSLAKSYGYTF. The CDR3 bases are TGTGCCAGCAGTTTAGCGAAGTCCTATGGCTACACCTTC.

The chain combines TRBV7-6 with TRBJ2-3; 7 bases fit TRBD2. Germline CDR1 SGHVS, CDR2 FNYEAQ. CDR3 length equals 15 residues. The V gene end was trimmed by 4 bases and the J gene end by 2 bases; junction bases not matched to a gene: 6. The CDR3, as DNA: TGTGCCAGCAGCTCCACTCTAGCGGACACAGATACGCAGTATTTT. Translation: CASSSTLADTDTQYF. The whole variable domain, filled in from reference TRBV7-6 and TRBJ2-3, reads GAGVSQSPRYKVTKRGQDVALRCDPISGHVSLYWYRQALGQGPEFLTYFNYEAQQDKSGLPNDRFSAERPEGSISTLTIQRTEQRDSAMYRCASSSTLADTDTQYFGPGTRLTVL.

This clonotype was observed a handful of times. The rearrangement uses TRBV25-1 and TRBJ2-1; tentative D call: TRBD1 (6 bases). The CDR3 has 14 residues. Germline assignment: CDR1 MGHDK and CDR2 SYGVNS. V lost 4 bases and J lost 4, with 11 bases in between. The CDR3 DNA follows: TGTGCCAGCAGTGCACTGGACAGTTACAATGAGCAGTTCTTC. Protein: CASSALDSYNEQFF.

By its share, this clonotype is medium-sized. V usage is TRBV4-3 and J usage is TRBJ2-1; 8 bases agree with TRBD2. The CDR3 has 17 residues. Per germline, CDR1 LGHNA and CDR2 YSLEER. V trimming: 0 bases; J trimming: 4 bases; junction bases outside the gene matches: 8. The CDR3 region is CASSQDHETSAYNEQFF. DNA for the CDR3: TGCGCCAGCAGCCAAGATCATGAGACTAGCGCGTACAATGAGCAGTTCTTC.

The sample holds a few counts of this clonotype. The V call is TRBV5-5, the J call TRBJ2-7, with D hard to call. Between the trimmed V and J ends, which lost 6 bases and 3 bases, there was a span of 16 bases. Germline CDR1 is SGHKS and CDR2 is YYEKEE (reference sequence). The CDR3 loop spans 14 amino acids. The CDR3 nucleotides read TGTGCCAGCACCCCGTGGCAGCTCTTCTACGAGCAGTACTTC. Its protein product is CASTPWQLFYEQYF. Filled out from reference TRBV5-5 and TRBJ2-7, the complete variable domain reads DAGVTQSPTHLIKTRGQQVTLRCSPISGHKSVSWYQQVLGQGPQFIFQYYEKEERGRGNFPDRFSARQFPNYSSELNVNALLLGDSALYLCASTPWQLFYEQYFGPGTRLTVT.

This clonotype was recorded a few times. The rearrangement joins TRBV11-2 to TRBJ2-2; 7 nucleotides match TRBD2. The CDR3 spans 16 residues. CDR1 SGHAT and CDR2 FQNNGV come from the germline V gene. After removal of 5 bases from V and 4 bases from J, the junction contained 10 bases not matched to a gene. CDR3 bases: TGTGCCAGCAGCCACCTTGGCGGGGGACGCACCGGGGAGCTGTTTTTT. Its translation: CASSHLGGGRTGELFF.

The sample holds a few counts of this clonotype. The V call is TRBV6-5, the J call TRBJ2-7; D is undetermined. Germline V gene lookup returns CDR1 MNHEY and CDR2 SVGAGI. V shed 4 bases and J shed 7 bases, with 17 bases lying between them. The CDR3 has 14 amino acids. In DNA form, the CDR3 reads TGTGCCAGCAGTTCGGGCTCTTCTAATAGTGAGCAGTACTTC. Residues: CASSSGSSNSEQYF.

This clonotype occurred a few times. The rearrangement links TRBV12-3 or TRBV12-4 to TRBJ2-7, with 9 bases lining up with TRBD2. This CDR3 spans 15 amino acids. Losses at the gene ends were 7 bases for V and 5 bases for J; bases not matched to a gene: 12. The CDR3 sequence: CASTLWAGGLDEQYF. In DNA, the CDR3 is TGTGCCAGCACCCTCTGGGCGGGAGGGCTTGACGAGCAGTACTTC.

This clonotype showed up just a few times. The chain uses TRBV5-4 and TRBJ2-5; 10 nucleotides match TRBD1. V shed 4 bases and J 3 bases; nucleotides not matched to a gene: 9. CDR1 SGHNT and CDR2 YYREEE come from the germline V gene (reference sequence). This CDR3 spans 16 amino acids. CDR3 amino acids: CASSSRDRGGEETQYF. In nucleotides, the CDR3 is TGTGCCAGCAGCAGCCGGGACAGGGGAGGGGAAGAGACCCAGTACTTC.

The chain employs TRBV5-4 and TRBJ2-2, with D perhaps matching TRBD1 (7 bases). Trimming removed 4 bases at V and 4 bases at J, with 20 bases between. The germline gives CDR1 SGHNT, CDR2 YYREEE (reference sequence). CDR3 length: 17 residues. CDR3 in DNA: TGTGCCAGCAGCGTTGTCGTGTACAGGGGAGGCACCGGGGAGCTGTTTTTT. This encodes CASSVVVYRGGTGELFF.

This clonotype was detected a few times. The V gene is TRBV30, the J gene TRBJ2-2; no clear D. Deletions cut 0 bases from V and 4 bases from J, with 12 bases between. The CDR3 consists of 15 residues. CDR1 and CDR2 (germline): GTSNPN, SVGIG (reference sequence). CDR3 in amino acids: CAWSVRPGFTGELFF. The CDR3, as DNA: TGTGCCTGGAGTGTACGGCCGGGTTTCACCGGGGAGCTGTTTTTT.

The rearrangement links TRBV4-1 to TRBJ1-1, with D possibly TRBD1 on 5 matching bases. Per the germline V gene, CDR1 is MGHRA and CDR2 is YSYEKL. The germline V and J ends were trimmed by 2 bases and 0 bases, with 19 bases remaining between them. The CDR3 extends over 18 amino acids. The CDR3 loop is CASSQPLGRNRLNTEAFF. The DNA of the CDR3 is TGCGCCAGCAGCCAACCGTTGGGGCGAAACAGGCTGAACACTGAAGCTTTCTTT.

This clonotype was found a few times. The chain employs TRBV7-9 and TRBJ2-7; D tentatively reads TRBD1 or TRBD2 (5 bases each). Trimming removed 4 bases from V and 0 bases from J, with 13 bases in between. From germline, CDR1 is SEHNR and CDR2 FQNEAQ (reference sequence). The CDR3 contains 15 residues. CDR3 loop: CASSSGTVGSYEQYF. The CDR3 DNA reads TGTGCCAGCAGCTCCGGGACGGTGGGCTCCTACGAGCAGTACTTC.

The chain links TRBV6-5 to TRBJ1-1, with TRBD1 as a possible D gene (6 bases). Looked up from germline, CDR1 is MNHEY and CDR2 is SVGAGI. This CDR3 comprises 16 residues. The germline V and J ends were trimmed by 3 bases and 1 base, with 15 bases remaining between them. For the CDR3, the DNA is TGTGCCAGCAGTTATTCCACTCAGGGGCGGAACACTGAAGCTTTCTTT. This encodes CASSYSTQGRNTEAFF.

This clonotype was picked up a small number of times. The chain has TRBV7-6 and TRBJ2-1; D not resolved. Germline CDR1 SGHVS, CDR2 FNYEAQ. There are 14 residues in the CDR3. V lost 4 bases, J lost 0 bases, and 7 bases lay in between. CDR3 nucleotide sequence: TGTGCCAGCAGCTGGGCCAGCTCCTACAATGAGCAGTTCTTC. Protein product: CASSWASSYNEQFF.

This clonotype was seen only a few times. The V gene is TRBV29-1, the J gene TRBJ1-2; no definite D call. The V end lost 3 bases, the J end lost 4 bases, and 9 bases lay between the germline ends. Germline V gives CDR1 SQVTM, CDR2 ANQGSEA. The CDR3 is 12 amino acids. The CDR3 region has the DNA TGCAGCGTTGACGCCGGGCCCTATGGCTACACCTTC. It yields the protein CSVDAGPYGYTF.

This chain links TRBV6-5 with TRBJ2-7, with 9 bases aligning to TRBD1. The germline CDR1 and CDR2 sequences are MNHEY and SVGAGI. Trimming removed 5 bases from V and 3 bases from J; junction bases left unmatched: 8. The CDR3 runs to 15 residues. CDR3 in amino acids: CASSPGQGLLYEQYF. The CDR3 DNA follows: TGTGCCAGCAGTCCGGGACAGGGACTACTCTACGAGCAGTACTTC.

The chain recombines TRBV6-2 or TRBV6-3 with TRBJ1-5; TRBD1 agrees at 8 bases. Trimming took 5 bases from V and 1 from J; bases not matched to a gene: 7. The germline V gene has CDR1 MNHEY and CDR2 SVGEGT. This CDR3 region has 16 residues. In DNA, the CDR3 is TGTGCCAGCAGTACTCGGACAGGGAGAAGCAATCAGCCCCAGCATTTT. It translates to CASSTRTGRSNQPQHF.

V and J are TRBV12-3 or TRBV12-4 and TRBJ2-2; 9 positions match TRBD2. The CDR3 extends over 15 amino acids. Trimming cost V 3 bases and J 1 base; bases outside gene matches: 0. The CDR3 DNA follows: TGTGCCAGCAGTTTTAGCGGGGGGAACACCGGGGAGCTGTTTTTT. This encodes CASSFSGGNTGELFF.

This clonotype was counted between two and nine times. This chain links TRBV15 with TRBJ1-4; D not resolved. Trimming took 3 bases from V and 3 from J, leaving 11 bases between them. CDR1 and CDR2 (germline): LNHNV, YYDKDF (reference sequence). The CDR3 has 15 residues. CDR3 DNA sequence: TGTGCCACCAGCAGTAAGGGAGAGCCTAATGAAAAACTGTTTTTT. The encoded protein is CATSSKGEPNEKLFF.